The 15 T cell receptor beta chains listed next were all sequenced from one sample in a study of T cell repertoires in cytomegalovirus infection. These receptors' antigens are unknown. TCRdb re-called the reads through MiXCR, storing one row per CDR3 protein. The repertoire includes some 100,000 distinct CDR3 sequences, about 28% of them detected once, and roughly 77% sits in the top ten. Sequencing used CD8+ T cells from cultured PBMCs, obtained from culture after CMV antigen stimulation. The receptor source for this set is a human donor in good health (CMV status not recorded). Some clones in this sample may be carry-over from other donors' samples.

The rearrangement joins TRBV18 to TRBJ1-6, with 9 bases identical to TRBD1. Germline CDR1 KGHSH, CDR2 LQKENI. The CDR3 spans 17 residues. V dropped 2 bases and J dropped 7; count of bases not matched to a gene: 9. The DNA of the CDR3 is TGTGCCAGCTCACCATTACGGGACAGGGCCGTCAATTCACCCCTCCACTTT. Amino acids: CASSPLRDRAVNSPLHF.

This clonotype came up a few times. V is TRBV27 and J is TRBJ2-7, with D unclear. Trimming removed 0 bases from V and 3 bases from J, with 6 bases in between. Germline assignment: CDR1 MNHEY and CDR2 SMNVEV (reference sequence). The CDR3 loop spans 13 amino acids. The CDR3, as DNA: TGTGCCAGCAGTTTATCCTCAGGCTACGAGCAGTACTTC. Amino acids: CASSLSSGYEQYF.

The chain uses TRBV20-1 and TRBJ1-1; 9 bases are shared with TRBD1. Germline V CDR1 and CDR2: DFQATT, SNEGSKA (reference sequence). CDR3 length equals 12 residues. V lost 6 bases, J lost 6 bases, and 5 bases stayed unmatched. CDR3 coding DNA: TGCAGTGCGGAACAGGGGGCCCCTGAAGCTTTCTTT. Encoded protein: CSAEQGAPEAFF.

The gene calls are TRBV5-8 and TRBJ2-1, with 13 nucleotides matching TRBD2. The CDR3 loop spans 14 amino acids. V gave up 5 bases and J gave up 10 bases; unmatched junction bases: 6. CDR1 is SGHTS, CDR2 YDEGEE, per germline. CDR3 sequence (DNA): TGTGCCAGCAGTTTTTGGACTAGCGGGGGCGAGCAGTTCTTC. Protein product: CASSFWTSGGEQFF.

This clonotype was seen only a few times. V is TRBV7-9 and J is TRBJ2-3; the D is unclear. CDR1 and CDR2 (germline): SEHNR, FQNEAQ (reference sequence). The CDR3 runs to 13 residues. Trimming cost V 4 bases and J 2 bases, with 7 bases left between them. The DNA for the CDR3 is TGTGCCAGCAGCTCCACTACCACAGATACGCAGTATTTT. Its translation: CASSSTTTDTQYF.

This clonotype was counted only a few times. The chain joins TRBV28 to TRBJ2-3; tentatively, D is TRBD1 or TRBD2 (5 bases each). Germline values: CDR1 MDHEN, CDR2 SYDVKM. This CDR3 is built from 14 residues. V was clipped by 5 bases and J by 1 base, with 10 bases between them. The CDR3 spells CASSMKGRTDTQYF. DNA of the CDR3: TGTGCCAGCAGTATGAAGGGACGCACAGATACGCAGTATTTT.

The chain combines TRBV6-5 with TRBJ2-7; the match to TRBD1 covers 9 bases. The CDR3 totals 15 residues. V lost 0 bases to trimming and J lost 5 bases; unmatched junction nucleotides: 5. CDR1 and CDR2 (germline): MNHEY, SVGAGI. Written as DNA, the CDR3 is TGTGCCAGCAGTTACTCCGGGACAGGGTTCCACGAGCAGTACTTC. Residues: CASSYSGTGFHEQYF.

This clonotype was recorded many times. This rearrangement joins TRBV7-9 to TRBJ2-1; 7 bases map to TRBD1. This CDR3 comprises 12 residues. Germline V gives CDR1 SEHNR, CDR2 FQNEAQ (reference sequence). V shed 4 bases and J 9 bases; nucleotides not matched to a gene: 3. The CDR3 is CASSSDRLEQFF. CDR3 bases: TGTGCCAGCAGCTCGGACAGGCTTGAGCAGTTCTTC. Combining the CDR3 with reference TRBV7-9 and TRBJ2-1 gives the whole variable domain DTGVSQNPRHKITKRGQNVTFRCDPISEHNRLYWYRQTLGQGPEFLTYFQNEAQLEKSRLLSDRFSAERPKGSFSTLEIQRTEQGDSAMYLCASSSDRLEQFFGPGTRLTVL.

The V call is TRBV11-2, the J call TRBJ1-5; D possibly corresponds to TRBD1 (6 bases). The CDR3 is 16 residues long. Germline CDR1 reads SGHAT; CDR2 reads FQNNGV. V lost 3 bases, J lost 2 bases, and 14 bases lay in between. The CDR3 sequence is CASSFADRTGNQPQHF. CDR3 bases: TGTGCCAGCAGCTTCGCCGACAGGACGGGCAATCAGCCCCAGCATTTT.

This clonotype appeared a few times. This chain links TRBV4-1 with TRBJ2-1; tentative D call: TRBD1 (5 bases). The length of the CDR3 is 16 residues. With 1 base removed from V and 1 base from J, the gap between germline ends came to 11 bases. Per the germline V gene, CDR1 is MGHRA and CDR2 is YSYEKL. In DNA, the CDR3 is TGCGCCAGCAGCCAAGTGGGGCGGCCATCCTACAATGAGCAGTTCTTC. Translated: CASSQVGRPSYNEQFF.

The genes are TRBV9 and TRBJ2-7; 7 bases are shared with TRBD1. Germline V lookup: CDR1 SGDLS, CDR2 YYNGEE. This CDR3 contains 15 residues. With V trimmed by 3 bases and J by 4 bases, 10 bases remained unmatched. CDR3 bases: TGTGCCAGCAGCGCGTTGGGGACAGAGCCTTACGAGCAGTACTTC. It specifies CASSALGTEPYEQYF.

This rearrangement joins TRBV9 to TRBJ2-7, with D possibly being TRBD1 (6 bases). The CDR3 totals 14 residues. Germline loops: CDR1 SGDLS, CDR2 YYNGEE. The germline V and J ends were trimmed by 1 base and 7 bases, with 15 bases remaining between them. The DNA for the CDR3 is TGTGCCAGCAGCGTATCAGGGGACGATACTGAGCAGTACTTC. The encoded protein is CASSVSGDDTEQYF. The whole variable domain, remainder taken from reference TRBV9 and TRBJ2-7, is DSGVTQTPKHLITATGQRVTLRCSPRSGDLSVYWYQQSLDQGLQFLIQYYNGEERAKGNILERFSAQQFPDLHSELNLSSLELGDSALYFCASSVSGDDTEQYFGPGTRLTVT.

This clonotype showed up just a few times. The V and J genes are TRBV19 and TRBJ1-1; D not resolved. V dropped 6 bases and J dropped 4 bases, with 9 bases sitting between them. Germline lookup yields CDR1 LNHDA and CDR2 SQIVND (reference sequence). This CDR3 is 12 amino acids long. Here the CDR3 reads CASRTPGTEAFF. DNA of the CDR3: TGTGCCAGTAGAACCCCGGGCACTGAAGCTTTCTTT.

The chain joins TRBV5-6 to TRBJ2-7; possibly TRBD1 or TRBD2 for D (5 bases each). V was clipped by 4 bases and J by 3 bases, with 11 bases between them. Germline V gene sequence: CDR1 SGHDT, CDR2 YYEEEE. This CDR3 has 13 amino acids. CDR3 amino acids: CASSRGPNYEQYF. In DNA, the CDR3 is TGTGCCAGCAGCAGGGGACCTAACTACGAGCAGTACTTC.

The chain has TRBV9 and TRBJ1-1; TRBD1 is a possible D gene (5 bases). The germline V gene has CDR1 SGDLS and CDR2 YYNGEE. The V gene lost 3 bases and the J gene lost 5 bases, with 14 bases spanning the gap. This CDR3 is 14 amino acids long. CDR3 protein: CASSARDWGTEAFF. The CDR3 DNA sequence: TGTGCCAGCAGCGCCCGTGATTGGGGGACTGAAGCTTTCTTT.